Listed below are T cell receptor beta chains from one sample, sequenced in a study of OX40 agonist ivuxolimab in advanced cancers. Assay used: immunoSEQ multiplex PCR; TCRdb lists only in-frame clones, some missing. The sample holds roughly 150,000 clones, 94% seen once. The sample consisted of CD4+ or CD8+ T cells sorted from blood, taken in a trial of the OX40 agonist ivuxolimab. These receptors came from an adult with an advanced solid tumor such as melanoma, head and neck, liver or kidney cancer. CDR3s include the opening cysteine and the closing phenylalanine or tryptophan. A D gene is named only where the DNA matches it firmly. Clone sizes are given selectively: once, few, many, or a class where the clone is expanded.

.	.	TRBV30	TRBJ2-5	TGTGCCTGGAGTGTACTTCAGGGGACGGGAGAGACCCAGTACTTC	CAWSVLQGTGETQYF
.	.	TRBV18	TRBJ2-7	TGTGCCAGCTCCGTATCAGGGAACTACGAGCAGTACTTC	CASSVSGNYEQYF
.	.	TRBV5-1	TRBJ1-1	TGCGCCAGCAGCGGAGGGTCTGGCGGAGGGAGGACTGAAGCTTTCTTT	CASSGGSGGGRTEAFF
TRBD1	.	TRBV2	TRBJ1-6	TGTGCCAGCAGTCTGACAGGGCCACCCCTCCACTTT	CASSLTGPPLHF
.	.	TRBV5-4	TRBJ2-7	TGTGCCAGCAGCTTGGACCCCCCTCCCAGGGAGCAGTACTTC	CASSLDPPPREQYF
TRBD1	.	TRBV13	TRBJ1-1	TGTGCCAGCATCTTCTCCAGGGGGGACACTGAAGCTTTCTTT	CASIFSRGDTEAFF
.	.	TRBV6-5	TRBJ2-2	TGTGCCAGCAGGCGCGCTACTACTAGCCCCGGGGAGCTGTTTTTT	CASRRATTSPGELFF
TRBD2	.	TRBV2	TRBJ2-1	TGTGCCAGCAGTGCTAGCGGGAGGGCGTCTGGTAATGAGCAGTTCTTC	CASSASGRASGNEQFF
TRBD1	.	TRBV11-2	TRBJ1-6	TGTGCCAGCAGACCGGCGGGACAGGCCCTTAATTCACCCCTCCACTTT	CASRPAGQALNSPLHF
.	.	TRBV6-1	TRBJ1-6	TGTGCCAGCAGTGAAGTCTCGATCCCACCCCTCCACTTT	CASSEVSIPPLHF
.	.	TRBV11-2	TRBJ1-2	TGTGCCAGCAGCTACCGGTCGTTTGGGAGAGATTTTGGCTACACCTTC	CASSYRSFGRDFGYTF
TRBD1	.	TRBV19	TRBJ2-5	TGTGCCAGTAGTAGGGACAGCCAAGAGACCCAGTACTTC	CASSRDSQETQYF
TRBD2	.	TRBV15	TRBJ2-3	TGTGCCACCAGCATCGGCGGGAGCGCAGATACGCAGTATTTT	CATSIGGSADTQYF
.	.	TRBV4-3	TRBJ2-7	TGCGCCAGCAGCCAAGATCTTGGGGTGGGGGAGCAGTACTTC	CASSQDLGVGEQYF
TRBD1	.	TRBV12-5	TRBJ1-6	TGTGCTAGTGGTTTGCCCTCGACAGGGTTGTCACCCCTCCACTTT	CASGLPSTGLSPLHF
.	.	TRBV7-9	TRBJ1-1	TGTGCCAGCACCGAGGGCACTGAAGCTTTCTTT	CASTEGTEAFF
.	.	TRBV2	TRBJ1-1	TGTGCCAGCGGATCGGGTGGGAGGAACACTGAAGCTTTCTTT	CASGSGGRNTEAFF
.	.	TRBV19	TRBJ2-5	TGTGCCAGTAGCCTCCTGGGCTTCCGGGGGCAAGAGACCCAGTACTTC	CASSLLGFRGQETQYF
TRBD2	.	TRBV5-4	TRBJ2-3	TGTGCCAGCAGCTCCCCCTCCATCGGACTAGACACAGATACGCAGTATTTT	CASSSPSIGLDTDTQYF
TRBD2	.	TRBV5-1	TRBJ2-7	TGCGCCAGCAGCGAACTAGCGGGAGGGCCGGGCTACGAGCAGTACTTC	CASSELAGGPGYEQYF
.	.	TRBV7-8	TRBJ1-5	TGTGCCAGCAGCCCGCAGGGACCGCCGAACAATCAGCCCCAGCATTTT	CASSPQGPPNNQPQHF
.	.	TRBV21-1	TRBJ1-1	TGTGCCAGCAGCGCGATACGGGCCCGTGCCACTGAAGCTTTCTTT	CASSAIRARATEAFF
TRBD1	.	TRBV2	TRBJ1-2	TGTGCCAGCAGCTGGACAGGGGGATCCTATGGCTACACCTTC	CASSWTGGSYGYTF
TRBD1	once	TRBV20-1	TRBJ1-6	TGCAGTGCTTCAGGGGGAACACCCCTCCACTTT	CSASGGTPLHF
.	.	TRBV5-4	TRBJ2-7	TGTGCCAGCAGCTTGGGACTAGGCTCCTACGAGCAGTACTTC	CASSLGLGSYEQYF
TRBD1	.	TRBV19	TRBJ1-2	TGTGCCAGCAAACTCAACCACAGGGGTGGGTACTATGGCTACACCTTC	CASKLNHRGGYYGYTF
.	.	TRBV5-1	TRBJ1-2	TGCGCCAGCAGCCTGCAGGTGAACTATGGCTACACCTTC	CASSLQVNYGYTF
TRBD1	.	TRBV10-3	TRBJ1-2	TGTGCCATCAGTGGCACCGGGACAGGGGCCTCCTATGGCTACACCTTC	CAISGTGTGASYGYTF
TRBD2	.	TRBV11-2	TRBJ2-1	TGTGCCAGCAGAACTAGCGGGATAGGTGAGCAGTTCTTC	CASRTSGIGEQFF
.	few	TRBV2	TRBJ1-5	TGTGCCAGCAGTCGGCCTGGGGCGAGCAATCAGCCCCAGCATTTT	CASSRPGASNQPQHF
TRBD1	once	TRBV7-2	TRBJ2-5	TGTGCCAGCAGCTTAGGAGGGACAGTTGGAGAGACCCAGTACTTC	CASSLGGTVGETQYF
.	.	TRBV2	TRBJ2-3	TGTGCCAGCAGTGAAGGCAGAGCCTACACAGATACGCAGTATTTT	CASSEGRAYTDTQYF
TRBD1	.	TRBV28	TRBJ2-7	TGTGCCAGCAGTTTAGGTGGGGCAGGGGGCTTCAACGAGCAGTACTTC	CASSLGGAGGFNEQYF
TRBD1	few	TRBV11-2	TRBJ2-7	TGTGCCAGCACCCCTAGAGGGGGCTCCAGGGAGCAGTACTTC	CASTPRGGSREQYF
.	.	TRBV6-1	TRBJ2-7	TGTGCCAGCTACTACTACGGGGGATACGAGCAGTACTTC	CASYYYGGYEQYF
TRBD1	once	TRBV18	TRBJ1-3	TGTGCCAGCTCATCGGACAGGGGAAACACCATATATTTT	CASSSDRGNTIYF
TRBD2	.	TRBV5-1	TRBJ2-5	TGCGCCAGCAGCTTGGCCGGGACTAGCGGGAGCATGGAGACCCAGTACTTC	CASSLAGTSGSMETQYF
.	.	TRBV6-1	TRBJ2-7	TGTGCCAGCAGCTCGGCCGGGCCCCCCGGGCAGTACTTC	CASSSAGPPGQYF
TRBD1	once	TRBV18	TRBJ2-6	TGTGCCAGCTCACCAGGACAGGGGGCGCTTGGGGCCAACGTCCTGACTTTC	CASSPGQGALGANVLTF
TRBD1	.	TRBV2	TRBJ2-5	TGTGCCAGCAGTGCGTTGTCACAGGGGGCAGAGACCCAGTACTTC	CASSALSQGAETQYF
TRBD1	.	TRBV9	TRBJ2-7	TGTGCCAGCGGGGGGACAGGGAAGCGGATACACGAGCAGTACTTC	CASGGTGKRIHEQYF
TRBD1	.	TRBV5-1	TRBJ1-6	TGCGCCAGCAGCTTCGGACAGGGGGAGCGGCCCCTCCACTTT	CASSFGQGERPLHF
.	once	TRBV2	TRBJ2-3	TGTGCCAGCAGTGACCTGTGGGCAGATACGCAGTATTTT	CASSDLWADTQYF
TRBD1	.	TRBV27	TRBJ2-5	TGTGCCAGCAGTGCCCTTCCGGGACAGGGGGCGCATGAGACCCAGTACTTC	CASSALPGQGAHETQYF
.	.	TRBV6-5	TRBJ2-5	TGTGCCAGCAGCCCGGGTGGGGAGACCCAGTACTTC	CASSPGGETQYF
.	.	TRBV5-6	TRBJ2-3	TGTGCCACCAGCATGGGCACAGATACGCAGTATTTT	CATSMGTDTQYF
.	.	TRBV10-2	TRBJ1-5	TGCGCCAGCGGGGGTTCAGGGGCCAATCAGCCCCAGCATTTT	CASGGSGANQPQHF
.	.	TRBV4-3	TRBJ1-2	TGCGCCAGCAGCCAAGCGCCCCTTGGCCCCTATGGCTACACCTTC	CASSQAPLGPYGYTF
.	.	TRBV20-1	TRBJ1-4	TGCAGTGCTAGTCAAGGTGAAAAACTGTTTTTT	CSASQGEKLFF
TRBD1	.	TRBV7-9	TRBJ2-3	TGTGCCAGCAGCCACGGGGACAGGGGCACAGATACGCAGTATTTT	CASSHGDRGTDTQYF
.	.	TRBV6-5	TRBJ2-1	TGTGCCAGCAGTTACTCCCCCCAACTCAATGAGCAGTTCTTC	CASSYSPQLNEQFF
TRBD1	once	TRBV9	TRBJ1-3	TGTGCCAGCAGCGCGAGACAGGGTTCGAACACCATATATTTT	CASSARQGSNTIYF
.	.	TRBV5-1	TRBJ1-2	TGCGCCAGCAGCTTGGAAAGGACCGGGGGTTATGGCTACACCTTC	CASSLERTGGYGYTF
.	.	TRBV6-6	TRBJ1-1	TGTGCCAGCAGCCCCCTAGAGGAGAACACTGAAGCTTTCTTT	CASSPLEENTEAFF
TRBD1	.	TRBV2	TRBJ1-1	TGTGCCAGCATTAGGGACAGGACGGGGGACACTGAAGCTTTCTTT	CASIRDRTGDTEAFF
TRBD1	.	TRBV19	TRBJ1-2	TGTGCCAGTAGTGCACGGACAGGCCCTACAGGAGGCTACACCTTC	CASSARTGPTGGYTF
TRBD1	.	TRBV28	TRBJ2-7	TGTGCCAGCAGTTGGACAGGGAGCTACGAGCAGTACTTC	CASSWTGSYEQYF
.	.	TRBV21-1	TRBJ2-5	TGTGCCAGCAGCAAAGTTAGCTTGACAGCCCAAGAGACCCAGTACTTC	CASSKVSLTAQETQYF
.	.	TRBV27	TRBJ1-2	TGTGCCAGCAGTTTATCGGTGGGAGGGGTGGTTGGCTACACCTTC	CASSLSVGGVVGYTF